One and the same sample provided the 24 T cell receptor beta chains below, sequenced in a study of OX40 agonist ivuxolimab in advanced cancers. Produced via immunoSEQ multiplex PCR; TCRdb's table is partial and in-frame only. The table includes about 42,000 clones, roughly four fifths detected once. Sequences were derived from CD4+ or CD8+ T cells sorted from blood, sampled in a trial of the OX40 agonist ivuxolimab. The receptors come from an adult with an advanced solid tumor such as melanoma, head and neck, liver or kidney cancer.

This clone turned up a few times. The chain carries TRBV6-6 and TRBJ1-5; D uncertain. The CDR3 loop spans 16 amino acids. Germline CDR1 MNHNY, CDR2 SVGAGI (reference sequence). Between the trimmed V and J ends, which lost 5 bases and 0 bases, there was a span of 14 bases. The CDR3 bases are TGTGCCAGCAGTCCCCCGGAGAGGACTAGCAATCAGCCCCAGCATTTT. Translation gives CASSPPERTSNQPQHF.

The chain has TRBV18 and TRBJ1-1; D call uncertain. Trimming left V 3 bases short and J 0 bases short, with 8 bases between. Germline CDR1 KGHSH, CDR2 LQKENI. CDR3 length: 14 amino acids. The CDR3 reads CASSPSRVNTEAFF. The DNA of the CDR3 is TGTGCCAGCTCACCTAGTCGGGTGAACACTGAAGCTTTCTTT.

CDR3 in amino acids: CATSRGLDFYEQYF. Here the CDR3 DNA reads TGTGCCACCAGCAGAGGACTTGATTTCTACGAGCAGTACTTC. V is TRBV15 and J is TRBJ2-7; D gene ambiguous. Germline V CDR1 and CDR2: LNHNV, YYDKDF (reference sequence). V lost 1 base to trimming and J lost 3 bases, with 10 bases between them. CDR3 length: 14 amino acids.

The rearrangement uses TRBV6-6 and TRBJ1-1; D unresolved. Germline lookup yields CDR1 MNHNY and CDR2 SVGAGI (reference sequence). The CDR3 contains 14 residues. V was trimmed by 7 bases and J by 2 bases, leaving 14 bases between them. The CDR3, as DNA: TGTGCCAGCACCCCATTGTCGGGAAACACTGAAGCTTTCTTT. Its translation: CASTPLSGNTEAFF.

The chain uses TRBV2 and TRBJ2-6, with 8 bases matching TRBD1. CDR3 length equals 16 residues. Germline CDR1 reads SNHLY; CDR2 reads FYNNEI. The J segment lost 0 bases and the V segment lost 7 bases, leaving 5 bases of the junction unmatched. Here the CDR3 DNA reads TGTGCCAGCAATCGACAGGGGAGCTCTGGGGCCAACGTCCTGACTTTC. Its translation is CASNRQGSSGANVLTF.

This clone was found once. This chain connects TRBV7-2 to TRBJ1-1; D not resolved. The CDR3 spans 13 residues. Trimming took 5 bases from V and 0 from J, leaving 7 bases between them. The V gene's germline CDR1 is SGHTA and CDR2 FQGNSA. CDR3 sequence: CASSRGLNTEAFF. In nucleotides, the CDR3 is TGTGCCAGCAGCCGAGGCCTGAACACTGAAGCTTTCTTT. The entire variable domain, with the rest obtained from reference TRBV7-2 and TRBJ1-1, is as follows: GAGVSQSPSNKVTEKGKDVELRCDPISGHTALYWYRQSLGQGLEFLIYFQGNSAPDKSGLPSDRFSAERTGGSVSTLTIQRTQQEDSAVYLCASSRGLNTEAFFGQGTRLTVV.

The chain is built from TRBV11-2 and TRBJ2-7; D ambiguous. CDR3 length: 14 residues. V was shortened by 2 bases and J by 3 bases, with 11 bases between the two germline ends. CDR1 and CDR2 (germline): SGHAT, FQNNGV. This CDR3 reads CASSLRLEYYEQYF. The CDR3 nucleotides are TGTGCCAGCAGCTTAAGACTGGAGTACTACGAGCAGTACTTC.

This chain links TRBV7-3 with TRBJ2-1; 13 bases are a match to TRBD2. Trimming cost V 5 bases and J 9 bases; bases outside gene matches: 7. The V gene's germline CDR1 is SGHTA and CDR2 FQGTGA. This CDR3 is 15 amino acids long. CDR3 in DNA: TGTGCCAGCAGCCCAGGGACTAGCGGGGTGGGTGAGCAGTTCTTC. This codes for CASSPGTSGVGEQFF.

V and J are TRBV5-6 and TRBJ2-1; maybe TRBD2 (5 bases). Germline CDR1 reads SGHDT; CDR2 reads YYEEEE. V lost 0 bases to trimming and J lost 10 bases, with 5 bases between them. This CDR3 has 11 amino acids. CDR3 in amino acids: CASSLGREQFF. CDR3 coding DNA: TGTGCCAGCAGCTTGGGGAGGGAGCAGTTCTTC.

As DNA, the CDR3 is TGTGCCAGCAGCTTGGGACTAGCGGGAGGTCTTGAGCAGTTCTTC. It translates to CASSLGLAGGLEQFF. This chain joins TRBV11-3 and TRBJ2-1, with TRBD2 identical over 15 bases. The CDR3 extends over 15 amino acids. With 3 bases clipped from V and 9 bases from J, the junction kept 3 bases outside the gene matches. Germline lookup yields CDR1 SGHNT and CDR2 YENEEA.

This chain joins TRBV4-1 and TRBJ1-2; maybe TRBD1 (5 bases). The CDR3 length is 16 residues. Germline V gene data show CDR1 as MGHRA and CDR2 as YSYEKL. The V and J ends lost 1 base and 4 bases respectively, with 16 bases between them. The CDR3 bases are TGCGCCAGCAGCCAAGCGTCGGGGCAGTCCTCCTATGGCTACACCTTC. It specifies CASSQASGQSSYGYTF.

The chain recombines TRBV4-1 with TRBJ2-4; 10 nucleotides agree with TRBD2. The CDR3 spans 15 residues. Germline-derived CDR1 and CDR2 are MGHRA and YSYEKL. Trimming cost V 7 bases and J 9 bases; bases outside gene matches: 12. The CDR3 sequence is CASTPEAGGPSIQYF. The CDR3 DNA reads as TGCGCCAGCACTCCTGAAGCGGGAGGGCCTAGCATTCAGTACTTC.

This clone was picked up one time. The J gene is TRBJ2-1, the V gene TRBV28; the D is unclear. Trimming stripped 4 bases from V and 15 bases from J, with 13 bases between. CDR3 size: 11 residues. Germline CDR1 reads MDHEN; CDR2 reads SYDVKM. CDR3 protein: CASSSPLGRFF. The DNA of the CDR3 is TGTGCCAGCAGTTCCCCCTTAGGTCGGTTCTTC.

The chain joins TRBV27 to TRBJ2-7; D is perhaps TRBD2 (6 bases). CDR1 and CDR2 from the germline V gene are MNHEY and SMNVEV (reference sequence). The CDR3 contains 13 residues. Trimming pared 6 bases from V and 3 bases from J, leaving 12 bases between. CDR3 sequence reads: CASSLTSRYEQYF. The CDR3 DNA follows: TGTGCCAGCAGCCTGACTAGTCGCTACGAGCAGTACTTC.

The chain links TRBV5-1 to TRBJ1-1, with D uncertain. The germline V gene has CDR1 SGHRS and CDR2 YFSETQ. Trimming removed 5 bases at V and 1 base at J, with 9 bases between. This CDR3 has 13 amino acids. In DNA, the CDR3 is TGCGCCAGCAGGCACACTTGGAACACTGAAGCTTTCTTT. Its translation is CASRHTWNTEAFF.

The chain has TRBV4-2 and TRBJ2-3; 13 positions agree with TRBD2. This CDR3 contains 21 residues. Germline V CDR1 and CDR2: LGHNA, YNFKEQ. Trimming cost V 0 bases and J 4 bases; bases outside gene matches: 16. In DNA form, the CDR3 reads TGTGCCAGCAGCCAAGATCTCGGACTAGCGGGAGACACGTTGGACCCAGATACGCAGTATTTT. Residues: CASSQDLGLAGDTLDPDTQYF.

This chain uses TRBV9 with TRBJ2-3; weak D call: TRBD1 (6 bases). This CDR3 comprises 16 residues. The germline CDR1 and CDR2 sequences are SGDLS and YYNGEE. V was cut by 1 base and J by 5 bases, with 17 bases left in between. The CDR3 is CASSVSGRGSLDTQYF. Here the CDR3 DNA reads TGTGCCAGCAGCGTATCCGGCAGGGGATCCCTAGATACGCAGTATTTT.

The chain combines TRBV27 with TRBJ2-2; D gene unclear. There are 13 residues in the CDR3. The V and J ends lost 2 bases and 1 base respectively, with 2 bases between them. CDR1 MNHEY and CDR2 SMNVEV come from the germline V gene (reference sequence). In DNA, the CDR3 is TGTGCCAGCAGTTTAAAGAACACCGGGGAGCTGTTTTTT. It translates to CASSLKNTGELFF.

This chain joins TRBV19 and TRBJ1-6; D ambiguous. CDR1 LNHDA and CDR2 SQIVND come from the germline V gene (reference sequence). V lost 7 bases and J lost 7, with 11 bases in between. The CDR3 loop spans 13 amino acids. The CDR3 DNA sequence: TGTGCCAGTAAGCCAGACCTGAATTCACCCCTCCACTTT. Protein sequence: CASKPDLNSPLHF.

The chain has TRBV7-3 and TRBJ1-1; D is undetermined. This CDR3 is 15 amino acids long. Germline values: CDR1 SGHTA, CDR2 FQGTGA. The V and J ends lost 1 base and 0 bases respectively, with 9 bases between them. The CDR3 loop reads CASSLNGVMNTEAFF. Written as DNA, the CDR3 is TGTGCCAGCAGCTTAAATGGGGTCATGAACACTGAAGCTTTCTTT.

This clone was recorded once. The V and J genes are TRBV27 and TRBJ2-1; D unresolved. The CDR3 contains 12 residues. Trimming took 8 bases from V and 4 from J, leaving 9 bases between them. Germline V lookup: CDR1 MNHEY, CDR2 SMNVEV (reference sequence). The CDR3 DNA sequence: TGTGCCAGCCCGCCGAGTTACAATGAGCAGTTCTTC. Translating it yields CASPPSYNEQFF.

The chain's CDR3 is CASSVDRGNTIYF. The CDR3 DNA reads TGTGCCAGCAGTGTTGACCGGGGGAACACCATATATTTT. The V gene is TRBV6-1, the J gene TRBJ1-3, with a possible D match to TRBD1 (5 bases). CDR3 length: 13 residues. With 4 bases removed from V and 7 bases from J, the gap between germline ends came to 11 bases. Per germline, CDR1 MNHNS and CDR2 SASEGT.

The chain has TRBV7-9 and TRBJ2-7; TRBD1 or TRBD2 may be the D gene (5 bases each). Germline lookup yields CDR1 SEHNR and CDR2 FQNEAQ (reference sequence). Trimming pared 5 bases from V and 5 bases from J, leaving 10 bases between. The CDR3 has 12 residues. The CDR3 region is CASSGGKNEQYF. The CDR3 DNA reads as TGTGCCAGCAGCGGGGGTAAGAACGAGCAGTACTTC.

The CDR3 is CASGLVLAGVGETQYF. As DNA, the CDR3 is TGTGCTAGTGGTTTGGTACTGGCGGGGGTCGGGGAGACCCAGTACTTC. V gene TRBV12-5 combines with J gene TRBJ2-5, with 7 positions matching TRBD2. The CDR3 extends over 16 amino acids. The ends lost 0 bases at V and 5 bases at J; junction bases unmatched: 9. CDR1 and CDR2 from the germline V gene are LGHNT and FRNRAP.